The next 4 T cell receptor beta chains were all read from a single sample in a study of graft-versus-host responses after intestinal transplantation. Sequencing used immunoSEQ multiplex PCR; TCRdb keeps in-frame clones, though not all of them. The sample yields about 27,000 clones, around 94% seen once. Sequencing was performed on PBMCs, taken 30 days after intestinal transplant. The receptors stem from a human patient who received an intestinal transplant, so some T cells may come from the graft donor.

The chain links TRBV28 to TRBJ1-1, with D unresolved. With 1 base removed from V and 3 bases from J, the gap between germline ends came to 6 bases. Germline V gene data show CDR1 as MDHEN and CDR2 as SYDVKM. CDR3 length equals 13 residues. For the CDR3, the DNA is TGTGCCAGCAGTTTATCAGGAGACACTGAAGCTTTCTTT. As protein: CASSLSGDTEAFF.

The rearrangement joins TRBV2 to TRBJ1-2; tentative D call: TRBD1 (6 bases). Germline assignment: CDR1 SNHLY and CDR2 FYNNEI. The CDR3 consists of 15 residues. V lost 3 bases and J lost 8, with 19 bases in between. CDR3 sequence: CASSDFGQPLLGYTF. CDR3 DNA sequence: TGTGCCAGCAGTGACTTCGGACAGCCGCTATTGGGCTACACCTTC.

This clone appeared once. The rearrangement uses TRBV10-2 and TRBJ2-1; D unresolved. This CDR3 contains 16 residues. Trimming shortened V by 6 bases and J by 0 bases, and 15 bases separated the two germline ends. Germline lookup yields CDR1 WSHSY and CDR2 SAAADI. In DNA, the CDR3 is TGCGCCAGCAGCGCGTTCTCGCGTAGCTCCTACAATGAGCAGTTCTTC. This sequence encodes CASSAFSRSSYNEQFF.

This clone was seen a handful of times. CDR3 sequence (DNA): TGTGCCAGCAGTGGATTAGGGATAACTGGAAACACCATATATTTT. Residues: CASSGLGITGNTIYF. V and J are TRBV6-1 and TRBJ1-3; D is unresolved. V was trimmed by 4 bases and J by 2 bases, leaving 12 bases between them. Germline V gene sequence: CDR1 MNHNS, CDR2 SASEGT. This CDR3 region has 15 residues.